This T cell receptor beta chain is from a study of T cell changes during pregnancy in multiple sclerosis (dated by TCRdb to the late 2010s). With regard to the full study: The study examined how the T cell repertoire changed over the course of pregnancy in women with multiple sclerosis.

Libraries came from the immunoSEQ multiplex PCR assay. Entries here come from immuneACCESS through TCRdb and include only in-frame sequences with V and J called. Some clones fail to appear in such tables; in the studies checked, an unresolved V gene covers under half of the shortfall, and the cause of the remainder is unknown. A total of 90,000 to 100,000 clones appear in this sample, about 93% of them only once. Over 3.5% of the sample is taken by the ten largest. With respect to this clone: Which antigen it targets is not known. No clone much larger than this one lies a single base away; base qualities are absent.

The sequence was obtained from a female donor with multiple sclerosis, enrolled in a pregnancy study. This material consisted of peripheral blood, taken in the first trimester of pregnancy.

In nucleotides, the sequence is TGTGCCAGCAGCCAAGAATCCGGCGGCCAGCCGAAGCAGTTCTTC. This sequence encodes CASSQESGGQPKQFF. The sequence is built from TRBV4-2 and TRBJ2-1; no D gene is confidently identified. Trimming at the junction amounts to 0 bases on V and 11 bases on J, and the germline ends lie 17 bases apart. According to the germline V gene, CDR1 reads LGHNA and CDR2 reads YNFKEQ. From the cysteine up to the phenylalanine, the CDR3 has a length of 15 residues. Of the read, only the CDR3 DNA is kept; its 45 bases are in frame from base 1.